This entry is about one T cell receptor (beta chain). Sequenced by immunoSEQ multiplex PCR; TCRdb stores in-frame clones only, minus some. The data contain 90,000 to 150,000 clones, 75% to 90% of them seen just once; the ten biggest clones take up about 0.55%. This sample stems from a study of OX40 agonist ivuxolimab in advanced cancers. The TCR was taken from an adult with an advanced solid tumor such as melanoma, head and neck, liver or kidney cancer. Sequenced material: CD4+ or CD8+ T cells sorted from blood, taken in a trial of the OX40 agonist ivuxolimab.

CDR3 nucleotides: TGTGCCAGCAGCGAGGGCACCGGGGAGCTGTTTTTT. As protein: CASSEGTGELFF. The chain recombines TRBV11-3 with TRBJ2-2, with a weak D call TRBD2 (5 bases). V shed 5 bases and J shed 4 bases, with 5 bases lying between them. The CDR3 spans 12 residues. Per germline, CDR1 SGHNT and CDR2 YENEEA.